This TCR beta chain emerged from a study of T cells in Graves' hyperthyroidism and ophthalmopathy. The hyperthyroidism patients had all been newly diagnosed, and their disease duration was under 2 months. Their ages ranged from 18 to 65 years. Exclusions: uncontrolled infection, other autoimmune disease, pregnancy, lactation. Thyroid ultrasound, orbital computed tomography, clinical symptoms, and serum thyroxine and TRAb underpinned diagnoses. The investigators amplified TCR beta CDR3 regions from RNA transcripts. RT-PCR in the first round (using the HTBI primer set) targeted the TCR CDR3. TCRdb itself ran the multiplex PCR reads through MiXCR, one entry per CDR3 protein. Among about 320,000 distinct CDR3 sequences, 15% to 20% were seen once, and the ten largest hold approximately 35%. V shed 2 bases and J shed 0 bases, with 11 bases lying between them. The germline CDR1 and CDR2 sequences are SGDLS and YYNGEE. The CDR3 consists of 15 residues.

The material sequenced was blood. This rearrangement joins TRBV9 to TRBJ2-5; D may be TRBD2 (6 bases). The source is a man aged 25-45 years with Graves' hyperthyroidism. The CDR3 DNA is TGTGCCAGCAGCGTTCGCGGGATAAACCAAGAGACCCAGTACTTC. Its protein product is CASSVRGINQETQYF.